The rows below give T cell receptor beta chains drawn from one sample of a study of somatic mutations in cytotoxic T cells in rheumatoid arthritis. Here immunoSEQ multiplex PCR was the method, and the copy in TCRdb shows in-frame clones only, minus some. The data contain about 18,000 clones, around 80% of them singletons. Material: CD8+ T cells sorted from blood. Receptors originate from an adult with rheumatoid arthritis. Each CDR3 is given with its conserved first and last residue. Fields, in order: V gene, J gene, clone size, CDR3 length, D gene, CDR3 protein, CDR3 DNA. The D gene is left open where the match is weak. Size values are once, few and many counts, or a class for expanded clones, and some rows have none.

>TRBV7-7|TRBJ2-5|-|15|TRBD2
CASSLVSSGRETQYF
TGTGCCAGCAGCTTAGTGTCTAGCGGGAGGGAGACCCAGTACTTC
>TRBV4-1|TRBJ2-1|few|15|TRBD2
CASSHSGLSYNEQFF
TGCGCCAGCAGCCATAGCGGGCTCTCCTACAATGAGCAGTTCTTC
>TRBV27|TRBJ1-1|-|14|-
CATKGRGASPEAFF
TGTGCCACAAAAGGTAGGGGCGCGAGCCCTGAAGCTTTCTTT
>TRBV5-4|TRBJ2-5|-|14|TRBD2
CASSLWGGRETQYF
TGTGCCAGCAGCTTGTGGGGGGGGAGAGAGACCCAGTACTTC
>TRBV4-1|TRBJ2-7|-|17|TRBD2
CASSRTVSTSGRNEQYF
TGCGCCAGCAGCCGAACGGTATCGACTAGCGGGAGAAACGAGCAGTACTTC
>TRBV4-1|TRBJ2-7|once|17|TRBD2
CASSQDLGGGPAGEQYF
TGCGCCAGCAGCCAAGATCTAGGCGGGGGGCCCGCTGGTGAGCAGTACTTC
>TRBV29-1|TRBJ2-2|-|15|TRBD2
CSVVLAGRNTGELFF
TGCAGCGTTGTACTAGCGGGAAGAAACACCGGGGAGCTGTTTTTT
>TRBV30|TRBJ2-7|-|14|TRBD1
CAWDPGQGGHEQYF
TGTGCCTGGGATCCGGGACAGGGGGGCCACGAGCAGTACTTC
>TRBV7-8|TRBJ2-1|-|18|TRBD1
CASSSLLPGQASYNEQFF
TGTGCCAGCAGCTCGTTACTTCCGGGACAGGCCTCCTACAATGAGCAGTTCTTC
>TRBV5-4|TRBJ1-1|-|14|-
CASSHTREGTEAFF
TGTGCCAGCAGCCATACACGGGAGGGCACTGAAGCTTTCTTT
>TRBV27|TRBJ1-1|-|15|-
CASSLSGAMNTEAFF
TGTGCCAGCAGCCTTTCAGGGGCCATGAACACTGAAGCTTTCTTT
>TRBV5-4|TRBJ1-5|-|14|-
CASSPGRGNQPQHF
TGTGCCAGCAGCCCCGGGAGGGGCAATCAGCCCCAGCATTTT
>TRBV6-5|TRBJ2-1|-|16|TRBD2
CASSYLGGSSYNEQFF
TGTGCCAGCAGTTACCTGGGGGGGAGCTCCTACAATGAGCAGTTCTTC
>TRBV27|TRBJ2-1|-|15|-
CASSFYGFLGNEQFF
TGTGCCAGCAGTTTTTACGGGTTCCTAGGGAATGAGCAGTTCTTC
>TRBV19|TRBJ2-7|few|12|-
CASGNSPYEQYF
TGTGCCAGTGGGAATTCCCCTTACGAGCAGTACTTC
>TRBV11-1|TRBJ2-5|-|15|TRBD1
CASSLRDRYQETQYF
TGTGCCAGCAGCTTGAGGGACAGGTACCAAGAGACCCAGTACTTC
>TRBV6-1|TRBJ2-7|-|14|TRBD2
CASILSGRVHEQYF
TGTGCCAGCATCCTTAGCGGGAGGGTCCACGAGCAGTACTTC
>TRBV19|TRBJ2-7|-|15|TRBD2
CASSIVGGRYYEQYF
TGTGCCAGTAGTATAGTTGGCGGGAGGTACTACGAGCAGTACTTC
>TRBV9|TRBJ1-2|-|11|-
CASGDGYGYTF
TGTGCCAGCGGGGACGGATATGGCTACACCTTC
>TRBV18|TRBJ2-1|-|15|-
CASSPMGRTYNEQFF
TGTGCCAGCTCACCAATGGGACGGACTTACAATGAGCAGTTCTTC
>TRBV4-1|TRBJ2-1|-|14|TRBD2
CASSLGPSGTVLFF
TGCGCCAGCAGCCTCGGGCCTAGCGGGACCGTTTTGTTCTTC
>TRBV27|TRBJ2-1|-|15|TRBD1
CASSTTGGLYNEQFF
TGTGCCAGCAGCACCACAGGGGGCCTGTACAATGAGCAGTTCTTC
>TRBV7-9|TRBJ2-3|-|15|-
CASSLTGTTTDTQYF
TGTGCCAGCAGTTTGACCGGGACAACGACAGATACGCAGTATTTT